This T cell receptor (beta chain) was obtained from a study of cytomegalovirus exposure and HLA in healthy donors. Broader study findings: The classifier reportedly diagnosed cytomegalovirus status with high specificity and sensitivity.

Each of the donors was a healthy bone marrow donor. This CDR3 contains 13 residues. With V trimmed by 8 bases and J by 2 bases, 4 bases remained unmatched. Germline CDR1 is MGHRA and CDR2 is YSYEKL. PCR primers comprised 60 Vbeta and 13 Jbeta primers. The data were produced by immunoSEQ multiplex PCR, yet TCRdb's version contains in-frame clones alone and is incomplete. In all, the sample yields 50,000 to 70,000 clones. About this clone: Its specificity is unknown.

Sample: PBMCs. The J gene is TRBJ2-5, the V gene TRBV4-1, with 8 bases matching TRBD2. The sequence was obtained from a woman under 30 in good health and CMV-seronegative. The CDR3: CASRPSGQETQYF. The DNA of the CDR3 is TGCGCCAGCCGACCTAGCGGGCAAGAGACCCAGTACTTC.